These 10 T cell receptor beta chains share one sample of origin, sequenced in a study of CD8+ T cells in alopecia areata. cDNA prepared by RNA extraction and subsequent reverse transcription served as the template for sequencing. Repertoires were generated with immunoSEQ multiplex PCR, while TCRdb's copy carries only in-frame clones and drops some. The data contain fewer than 150,000 clones, over 60% of them singletons. Sample: CD4+ T cells sorted from blood. All receptors derive from a human donor in good health.

The chain recombines TRBV6-5 with TRBJ2-5, with TRBD2 as a possible D gene (5 bases). CDR3 length: 14 residues. V lost 5 bases and J 5 bases, leaving 15 bases between the germline ends. The germline CDR1 and CDR2 sequences are MNHEY and SVGAGI. Here the CDR3 DNA reads TGTGCCAGCAGTCAATCCACGGGGTCGGAGACCCAGTACTTC. As protein: CASSQSTGSETQYF.

The chain links TRBV5-6 to TRBJ1-1; D might be TRBD1 (6 bases). The germline V and J ends were trimmed by 4 bases and 1 base, with 14 bases remaining between them. Per the germline V gene, CDR1 is SGHDT and CDR2 is YYEEEE. This CDR3 is 15 amino acids long. CDR3 loop: CASSPVTGRNTEAFF. The CDR3 region has the DNA TGTGCCAGCAGCCCCGTGACAGGTAGGAACACTGAAGCTTTCTTT.

The chain uses TRBV30 and TRBJ1-1, with TRBD1 as a possible D gene (6 bases). In germline, CDR1 is GTSNPN, CDR2 SVGIG (reference sequence). The CDR3 has 16 amino acids. V was trimmed by 3 bases and J by 1 base, leaving 18 bases between them. CDR3 region: CAWRDAGSGANTEAFF. The CDR3 DNA follows: TGTGCCTGGAGGGACGCAGGTTCAGGGGCGAACACTGAAGCTTTCTTT.

The sample holds a few counts of this clone. This rearrangement joins TRBV29-1 to TRBJ1-2; D not certain. The CDR3 sequence is 12 residues long. Germline values: CDR1 SQVTM, CDR2 ANQGSEA. Trimming took 1 base from V and 5 from J, leaving 8 bases between them. The CDR3 sequence is CSVEGGRYGYTF. The CDR3 bases are TGCAGCGTTGAAGGGGGTCGGTATGGCTACACCTTC.

J is TRBJ1-4 and V is TRBV15; no clear D gene. The CDR3 consists of 16 residues. Trimming shortened V by 8 bases and J by 11 bases, and 27 bases separated the two germline ends. Germline V gene data show CDR1 as LNHNV and CDR2 as YYDKDF (reference sequence). The CDR3 sequence is CATFDREGAPLRKLFF. The DNA of the CDR3 is TGTGCCACCTTCGATAGGGAAGGTGCCCCTCTTCGTAAACTGTTTTTT.

V and J are TRBV7-9 and TRBJ1-4; 9 bases fit TRBD1. CDR1 and CDR2 from the germline V gene are SEHNR and FQNEAQ (reference sequence). Unmatched junction bases numbered 2, after V lost 3 bases and J lost 3 bases. The length of the CDR3 is 15 residues. The CDR3 protein is CASSLGTGPNEKLFF. CDR3 in DNA: TGTGCCAGCAGCTTGGGGACAGGGCCTAATGAAAAACTGTTTTTT.

This clone was observed once. This sequence joins TRBV7-9 and TRBJ1-2; D unclear. The germline gives CDR1 SEHNR, CDR2 FQNEAQ (reference sequence). The CDR3 length is 13 residues. V dropped 5 bases and J dropped 7 bases, with 14 bases sitting between them. CDR3 coding DNA: TGTGCCAGCAGCCAGTGGGGAGGTGGTGGCTACACCTTC. Translation gives CASSQWGGGGYTF. Filled out from reference TRBV7-9 and TRBJ1-2, the complete variable domain reads DTGVSQNPRHKITKRGQNVTFRCDPISEHNRLYWYRQTLGQGPEFLTYFQNEAQLEKSRLLSDRFSAERPKGSFSTLEIQRTEQGDSAMYLCASSQWGGGGYTFGSGTRLTVV.

In nucleotides, the CDR3 is TGCGCCAGCAGCTTGGGGGCAGACACTCAGCCCCAGCATTTT. As protein: CASSLGADTQPQHF. The V gene is TRBV5-1, the J gene TRBJ1-5; D uncertain. Germline V gives CDR1 SGHRS, CDR2 YFSETQ. V was cut by 0 bases and J by 6 bases, with 10 bases left in between. The CDR3 is made up of 14 amino acids.

The chain recombines TRBV29-1 with TRBJ2-7; the match to TRBD2 covers 8 bases. The CDR3 contains 14 residues. Per the germline V gene, CDR1 is SQVTM and CDR2 is ANQGSEA. V dropped 7 bases and J dropped 5; count of bases not matched to a gene: 13. Here the CDR3 reads CSAGGGSGVDEQYF. The CDR3 DNA follows: TGCAGCGCCGGCGGTGGTAGCGGGGTAGACGAGCAGTACTTC.

The sample holds a few counts of this clone. The chain is built from TRBV5-4 and TRBJ2-7; D is possibly TRBD1 or TRBD2 (8 bases each). Germline values: CDR1 SGHNT, CDR2 YYREEE (reference sequence). The CDR3 runs to 15 residues. Deletions cut 3 bases from V and 5 bases from J, with 18 bases between. The CDR3 sequence is CASSSGGDRPDEQYF. Written as DNA, the CDR3 is TGTGCCAGCAGCTCCGGGGGGGACAGGCCCGACGAGCAGTACTTC.